This entry lists 7 T cell receptor beta chains sequenced from one sample in a study of early T cells in non-severe SARS-CoV-2 infection. One entry per CDR3 protein, called by TCRdb with MiXCR from the 5' RACE reads. This table holds 25,000 to 30,000 distinct CDR3 sequences, approximately 4.8% found once. The sequenced sample was whole blood. The receptors derive from an adult who was a healthcare worker with PCR-confirmed SARS-CoV-2 infection or an uninfected control (not recorded which).

This clonotype was observed many times. The chain combines TRBV20-1 with TRBJ2-3, with 8 bases lining up with TRBD2. Germline CDR1 is DFQATT and CDR2 is SNEGSKA (reference sequence). The CDR3 extends over 15 amino acids. V was clipped by 7 bases and J by 2 bases; unmatched bases: 11. Here the CDR3 reads CSGTSTSGFTDTQYF. The CDR3 DNA follows: TGCAGTGGAACCTCCACTAGCGGATTCACAGATACGCAGTATTTT.

This rearrangement joins TRBV27 to TRBJ1-1; D is perhaps TRBD1 (6 bases). This CDR3 has 14 residues. Trimming stripped 3 bases from V and 6 bases from J, with 14 bases between. The germline gives CDR1 MNHEY, CDR2 SMNVEV (reference sequence). The chain's CDR3 is CASSFLGARAEAFF. The CDR3 DNA is TGTGCCAGCAGTTTTCTGGGGGCGAGGGCTGAAGCTTTCTTT.

This clonotype appeared many times. The gene calls are TRBV7-2 and TRBJ2-5; D is perhaps TRBD2 (5 bases). Trimming shortened V by 1 base and J by 5 bases, and 14 bases separated the two germline ends. The CDR3 sequence is 15 residues long. Germline CDR1 reads SGHTA; CDR2 reads FQGNSA. CDR3 residues: CASSLVEGDVETQYF. The CDR3 DNA reads as TGTGCCAGCAGCTTAGTCGAGGGAGATGTCGAGACCCAGTACTTC.

This clonotype has a handful of counts. V usage is TRBV20-1 and J usage is TRBJ2-4, with a tentative D call TRBD1 (5 bases). V was trimmed by 3 bases and J by 1 base, leaving 13 bases between them. CDR3 length: 15 amino acids. The germline CDR1 and CDR2 sequences are DFQATT and SNEGSKA (reference sequence). CDR3 nucleotides: TGCAGTGCTAGTAGGGGTCCCCCCGCCAAAAACATTCAGTACTTC. It encodes CSASRGPPAKNIQYF.

This clonotype occurred many times. V usage is TRBV6-1 and J usage is TRBJ1-4; D uncertain. The CDR3 contains 12 residues. Per germline, CDR1 MNHNS and CDR2 SASEGT. V was shortened by 8 bases and J by 8 bases, with 12 bases between the two germline ends. The CDR3 coding sequence is TGTGCCAGCGGGCCTTTGGAGGAAAAACTGTTTTTT. Translation: CASGPLEEKLFF.

There are many counts of this clonotype. The CDR3 loop reads CASSPAGTSRFF. Here the CDR3 DNA reads TGTGCCAGCAGCCCGGCGGGGACTAGTAGGTTCTTC. The V call is TRBV7-8, the J call TRBJ2-1; TRBD2 matches 8 bases. CDR1 SGHVS and CDR2 FQNEAQ come from the germline V gene. The CDR3 runs to 12 residues. J lost 15 bases, V lost 5 bases, and 9 bases had no gene match.

This clonotype was seen ten or more times. The rearrangement joins TRBV15 to TRBJ1-1; TRBD1 might be the D (6 bases). The CDR3 is 15 amino acids. Germline V CDR1 and CDR2: LNHNV, YYDKDF (reference sequence). Trimming removed 5 bases from V and 0 bases from J, with 13 bases in between. In nucleotides, the CDR3 is TGTGCCACCAGCGGAGGGGGATATATGAACACTGAAGCTTTCTTT. Residues: CATSGGGYMNTEAFF.